The rows below give T cell receptor beta chains drawn from one sample of a study of shared clonotypes between healthy human individuals. The table came from immunoSEQ multiplex PCR; TCRdb's copy has only in-frame clones and leaves some out. This table holds 600,000 to 750,000 clones, over 55% found once. Sequencing was carried out using memory CD4+ T cells sorted from blood. Receptors were obtained from a woman in her 30s in good health. Both conserved end residues are part of each CDR3. A D gene is named only where the DNA matches it firmly. Part of the rows lack a size; the others show once, few, many or a class for expanded clones.

j_call d_call v_call clone_size cdr3_aa cdr3_nt
TRBJ1-4 TRBD1 TRBV7-6 few CASSWDRKGTANEKLFF TGTGCCAGCAGCTGGGACAGGAAGGGCACAGCTAATGAAAAACTGTTTTTT
TRBJ2-6 - TRBV6-7 once CASSTATRLQSRANVLTF TGTGCCAGCAGTACAGCAACGCGTTTACAAAGTCGGGCCAACGTCCTGACTTTC
TRBJ1-1 TRBD1 TRBV4-1 few CASSQGQGAGNTEAFF TGCGCCAGCAGCCAAGGACAGGGGGCGGGGAACACTGAAGCTTTCTTT
TRBJ1-4 TRBD1 TRBV7-7 - CASSPGTANEKLFF TGTGCCAGCAGCCCCGGGACAGCGAATGAAAAACTGTTTTTT
TRBJ2-1 TRBD2 TRBV28 - CASSLWELAGGRYNEQFF TGTGCCAGCAGTTTATGGGAACTAGCGGGAGGTAGATACAATGAGCAGTTCTTC
TRBJ2-3 - TRBV7-2 - CASSPDYLSTDTQYF TGTGCCAGCAGCCCAGACTACCTGAGCACAGATACGCAGTATTTT
TRBJ2-3 TRBD2 TRBV2 - CASTGLAGISDTQYF TGTGCCAGCACGGGACTAGCGGGAATATCAGATACGCAGTATTTT
TRBJ2-6 - TRBV6-6 once CASRRLSGANVLTF TGTGCCAGCCGGAGACTATCCGGGGCCAACGTCCTGACTTTC
TRBJ1-3 - TRBV13 few CASSLGRTSGNTIYF TGTGCCAGCAGCTTGGGACGCACCTCTGGAAACACCATATATTTT
TRBJ2-2 - TRBV18 - CASSPFRETGELFF TGTGCCAGCTCACCATTTCGAGAGACCGGGGAGCTGTTTTTT
TRBJ1-1 - TRBV6-6 - CASTQGNTEAFF TGTGCCAGCACACAGGGGAACACTGAAGCTTTCTTT
TRBJ1-2 - TRBV28 few CASSLWRTDNYGYTF TGTGCCAGCAGTTTATGGAGGACCGATAACTATGGCTACACCTTC
TRBJ2-4 TRBD1 TRBV5-1 - CASSLPDRIDIQYF TGCGCCAGCAGCCTCCCGGACAGGATCGACATTCAGTACTTC
TRBJ1-5 - TRBV29-1 - CSVQISNQPQHF TGCAGCGTACAGATTAGCAATCAGCCCCAGCATTTT
TRBJ1-3 TRBD1 TRBV6-5 once CASRWDSGPGNTIYF TGTGCCAGCAGGTGGGACAGCGGACCTGGAAACACCATATATTTT
TRBJ1-4 - TRBV19 - CASRLPNREKLFF TGTGCCAGTAGACTACCTAATCGCGAAAAACTGTTTTTT
TRBJ2-1 - TRBV11-3 - CASSPSLGEQFF TGTGCCAGCAGCCCTAGCCTTGGGGAGCAGTTCTTC
TRBJ2-2 - TRBV7-3 - CASSFKRARGTGELFF TGTGCCAGCAGCTTTAAGAGAGCTCGAGGCACCGGGGAGCTGTTTTTT
TRBJ2-2 - TRBV25-1 many CASSEFGATGELFF TGTGCCAGCAGTGAATTCGGGGCCACCGGGGAGCTGTTTTTT